This T cell receptor (beta chain) was recovered during a study of T cell responses to AZD1222 COVID-19 vaccine (dated by TCRdb to 2020 to 2022). Concerning the study at large: AZD1222 recipients whose second dose came at about 4 weeks and those whose second dose came at about 12 weeks were combined into one group, since spike-specific TCR depth and breadth did not differ between the two schedules. TCR sequencing was performed for about 250 trial participants, of whom about 200 were given two doses of AZD1222 and about 25 were given two doses of MenACWY control vaccine. Trial participants were enrolled into age subgroups of 18-55, 56-69 and 70-plus years, which contained around 150, 28 and 57 TCR-sequenced participants, respectively.

Comments on this clone: Its antigen specificity is not known. No much larger clonotype is one base removed from it; base qualities were not supplied.

The time point label for this specimen denotes: baseline before first vaccination. Samples from vaccinated people were obtained from the UK trials COV001 and COV002, which included a single-blind randomized controlled phase 2/3 trial of AZD1222 (ChAdOx1 nCoV-19) in healthy adults. For TCRbeta chain sequencing, PBMC samples from trial participants were taken at day 0 and at day 28 after the second dose. The CDR3 covers 13 residues, taking in both the cysteine and the phenylalanine. The retained sequence is limited to the CDR3, 39 bases, with the frame set at the first base. The germline V gene (reference sequence) yields MNHEY for CDR1 and SMNVEV for CDR2. At the junction V is shortened by 8 bases and J by 8 bases; bases outside the gene matches: 11. The CDR3 regions of human TCRbeta chains were analyzed by immunosequencing. On the study's bioinformatics: Repertoire TCRs were checked for matches against a reference library of SARS-CoV-2-specific TCRs that had been generated using the MIRA antigen-specificity platform. Breadth was defined as the fraction of unique TCRs that were SARS-CoV-2-associated, and depth was defined as the fraction of total T cells that were SARS-CoV-2-associated. Using the MIRA data, each spike-specific TCR was mapped to the spike region that the TCR reacts to and placed in a CD4 or CD8 class. Log10-transformed breadth and depth values were compared by one-way ANOVA with Sidak's multiple comparisons tests. The table comes from immuneACCESS by way of TCRdb, which keeps in-frame sequences with V and J called. Part of the clones is missing from these tables; in studies checked, under half for an unresolved V gene and the rest for unknown reasons. V, J and clone size derive from that table, while D and trimming were established from the DNA sequence. A total of about 140,000 clones appear in this sample, 85% to 90% of them only once. Of the sample, about 3% falls within the top ten clones.

Results the study describes overall, beyond this receptor: Only five to seven AZD1222 recipients were SARS-CoV-2 seropositive at baseline, limiting conclusions about previously exposed vaccinees. Spike-specific TCR breadth and depth rose significantly after two AZD1222 doses compared with day 0 and with MenACWY recipients. No day 14 peak-response samples were available, so repertoires were characterized only after the peak T cell response. In the small 56-69-year group, the increase in depth fell short of significance, most likely because of low power. Participants were mostly white British and included more females than males, and it was suggested by the authors that clonal diversity may have been underestimated. The whole spike protein was spanned by vaccine-associated CD4 TCRs, and dominant responses were seen in regions 160-218 and 743-854. Epitopes outside the regions mutated in the B.1.351 and B.1.1.7 variants were reportedly recognized by nearly half of the unique spike-specific TCRs.

Here the chain combines TRBV27 and TRBJ1-2; TRBD1 lines up with 7 middle nucleotides. The sequences come from peripheral blood, collected on day 0 of AZD1222 vaccination. The sequence was obtained from an adult in good health. The CDR3: CASRQGGLRGYTF. The sequenced DNA is TGTGCCAGCCGACAGGGAGGCCTGCGGGGCTACACCTTC.